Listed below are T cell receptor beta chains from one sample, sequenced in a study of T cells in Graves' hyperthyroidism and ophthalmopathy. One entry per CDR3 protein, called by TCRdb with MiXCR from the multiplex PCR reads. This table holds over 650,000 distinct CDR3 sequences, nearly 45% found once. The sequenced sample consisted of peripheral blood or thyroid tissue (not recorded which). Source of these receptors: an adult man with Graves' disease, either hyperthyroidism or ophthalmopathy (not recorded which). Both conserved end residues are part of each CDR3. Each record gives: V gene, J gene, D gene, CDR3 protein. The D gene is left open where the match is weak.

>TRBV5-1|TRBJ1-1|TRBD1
CASSLTGGHTEAFF
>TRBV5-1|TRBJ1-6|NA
CASSLTLQGNSPLHF
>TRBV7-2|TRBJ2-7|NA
CASSPQGVGEQYF
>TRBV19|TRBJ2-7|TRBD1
CASSTLPGQGAYEQYF
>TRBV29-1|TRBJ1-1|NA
CSVLTGRRAFF
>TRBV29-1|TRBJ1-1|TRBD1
CSVRGQGISFF
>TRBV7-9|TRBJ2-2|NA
CASSLARGDLNTGELFF
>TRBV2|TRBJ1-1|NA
CASSGMGTNTEAFF
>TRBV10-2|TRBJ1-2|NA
CASSEWGGIYGYTF
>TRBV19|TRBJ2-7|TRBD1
CASSIYPGQGAYEQYF
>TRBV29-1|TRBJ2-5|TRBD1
CSVGTGETQYF
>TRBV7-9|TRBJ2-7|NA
CASSLVSNRDLNYEQYF
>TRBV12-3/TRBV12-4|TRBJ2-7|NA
CASTPDGVDEQYF
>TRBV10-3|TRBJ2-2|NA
CATPFGSRGYTGELFF
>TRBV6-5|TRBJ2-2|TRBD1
CASSYEGTARNTGELFF
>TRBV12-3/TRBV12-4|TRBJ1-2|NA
CASSLSQGRHYGYTF
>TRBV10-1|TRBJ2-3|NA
CASSEGDRTDTQYF
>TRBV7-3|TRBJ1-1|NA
CASSSSFNSGAVEAFF
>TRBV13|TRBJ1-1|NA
CASSQGRGGMNTEAFF
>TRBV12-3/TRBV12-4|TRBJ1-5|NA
CASSYGHQPQHF
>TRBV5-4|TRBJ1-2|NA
CASRSGQNYGYTF
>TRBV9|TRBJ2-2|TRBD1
CASSPGGASGTGELFF
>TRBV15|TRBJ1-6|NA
CATSRVGGGSPLHF
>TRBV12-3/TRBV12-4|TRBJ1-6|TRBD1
CASTVGQGFSPLHF
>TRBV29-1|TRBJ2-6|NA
CSDRTGANVLTF
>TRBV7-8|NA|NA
CASSLARPLQETQYF
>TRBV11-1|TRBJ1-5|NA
CASSSNRDGNQPQHF
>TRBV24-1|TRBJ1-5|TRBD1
CATTDRGETQHF
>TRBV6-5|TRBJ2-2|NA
CASRNEEWNGELFF
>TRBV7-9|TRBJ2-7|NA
CASSLDVRGDYEQYF
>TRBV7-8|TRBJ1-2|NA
CASSHRERWFF
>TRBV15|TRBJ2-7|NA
CATSSPSSYEQYF
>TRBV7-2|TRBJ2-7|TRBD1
CASSPWGDRSYEQYF
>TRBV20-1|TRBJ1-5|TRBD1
CSARDHQGGNQPQHF
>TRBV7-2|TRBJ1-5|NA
CASSLWGNGNQPQHF
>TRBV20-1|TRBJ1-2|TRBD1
CSARQGASGYTF
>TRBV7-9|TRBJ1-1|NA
CASSRQIGTEAFF
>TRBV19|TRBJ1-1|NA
CASSMEGGSTEAFF
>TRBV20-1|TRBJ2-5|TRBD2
CSARDPFFGGRAMETQYF
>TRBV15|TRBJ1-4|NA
CATGEGGNQKLFF
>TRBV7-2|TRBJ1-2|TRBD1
CASSIRTGRGYTF
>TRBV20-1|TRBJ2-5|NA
CSTSTERGTQYF
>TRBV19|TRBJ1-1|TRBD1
CASSQGPPQGGNTEAFF
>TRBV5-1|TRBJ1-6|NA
CASSSGSQDSPLHF
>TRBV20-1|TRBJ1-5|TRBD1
CSATGQSDNQPQHF
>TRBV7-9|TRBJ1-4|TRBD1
CASSLSQGADEKLFF
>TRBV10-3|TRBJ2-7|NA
CASSYLTTGEGEQYF
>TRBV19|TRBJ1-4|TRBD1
CASSIGGQGGEKLFF
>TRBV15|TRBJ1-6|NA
CATSVTGTENSPLHF
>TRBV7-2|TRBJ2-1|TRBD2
CASSDGGTSGSDEQFF
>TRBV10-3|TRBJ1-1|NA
CAIGSGDTEAFF
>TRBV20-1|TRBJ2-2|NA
CSARRPAGELFF
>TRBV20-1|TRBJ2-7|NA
CNARDGGHDSYEQYF
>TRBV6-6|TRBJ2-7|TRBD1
CASLHRGTYEQYF
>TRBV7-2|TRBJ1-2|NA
CASSLDQPNYGYTF
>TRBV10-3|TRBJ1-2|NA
CAISEDRSSGGYTF
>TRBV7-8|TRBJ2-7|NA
CASSFSVSYEQYF
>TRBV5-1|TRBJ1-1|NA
CASSLDRAANTEAFF
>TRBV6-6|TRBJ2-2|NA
CASNTGTNTGELFF